This T cell receptor (beta chain) derives from a study of blood T cell repertoires in COVID-19. Turning to the study itself: The United States, Italy and Spain provided the acute and convalescent COVID-19 samples. PBMCs, B-cell-depleted T cells, or T cells were the source of the cDNA or gDNA that made up the material.

Profiling relied on immunoSEQ multiplex PCR, and the TCRdb table lists in-frame clones only, not all of them. The sample consists of more than 45,000 clones, just under 90% of them appearing once. Germline CDR1 is SGHTA and CDR2 is FQGNSA. J lost 0 bases, V lost 10 bases, and 9 bases had no gene match. The length of the CDR3 is 16 residues. The J gene is TRBJ2-3, the V gene TRBV7-2; TRBD2 matches at 11 bases. What was sequenced was peripheral blood. This TCR came from a man in his sixties with acute or convalescent COVID-19. The CDR3 protein is CATLPRTSGSTDTQYF. CDR3 bases: TGTGCCACCCTGCCCCGGACTAGCGGGAGCACAGATACGCAGTATTTT.